A single sample is the source of the 20 T cell receptor beta chains below, sequenced in a study of T cell responses to AZD1222 COVID-19 vaccine. The method was immunoSEQ multiplex PCR; TCRdb's version includes in-frame clones alone and lacks a portion of them. In the table there are around 97,000 clones, about nine tenths of which are singletons. The specimen was peripheral blood, collected on day 0 of AZD1222 vaccination. These receptors originate from an adult in good health.

The rearrangement joins TRBV7-3 to TRBJ1-1, with D possibly matching TRBD1 (5 bases). This CDR3 is built from 16 residues. V dropped 1 base and J dropped 1 base, with 13 bases sitting between them. CDR1 is SGHTA and CDR2 is FQGTGA in the germline V gene. The CDR3 region has the DNA TGTGCCAGCAGCTTAATGGGGCAAGGATCGAACACTGAAGCTTTCTTT. Translation gives CASSLMGQGSNTEAFF.

The rearrangement links TRBV29-1 to TRBJ1-1; possible D gene TRBD1, 5 bases. V gave up 6 bases and J gave up 5 bases, with 22 bases separating them. CDR1 and CDR2 from the germline V gene are SQVTM and ANQGSEA. The CDR3 extends over 15 amino acids. The CDR3 coding sequence is TGCAGCGTCGCCGACCCACTTCAGGGAAGGACTGAAGCTTTCTTT. This encodes CSVADPLQGRTEAFF.

The rearrangement links TRBV10-3 to TRBJ2-3; D ambiguous. The CDR3 loop spans 17 amino acids. Trimming pared 3 bases from V and 0 bases from J, leaving 16 bases between. CDR1 ENHRY and CDR2 SYGVKD come from the germline V gene. CDR3 amino acids: CAISEGPKGLSTDTQYF. The CDR3 nucleotides are TGTGCCATCAGTGAAGGTCCAAAGGGCCTGAGCACAGATACGCAGTATTTT.

In its sample, this clone was seen a few times. The chain links TRBV6-6 to TRBJ1-6; TRBD1 might be the D (6 bases). Germline V gene data show CDR1 as MNHNY and CDR2 as SVGAGI (reference sequence). Between the trimmed V and J ends, which lost 5 bases and 5 bases, there was a span of 19 bases. CDR3 length equals 17 residues. The CDR3 DNA reads as TGTGCCAGCAGTCCCATCGGCAGGGGATCTAATAATTCACCCCTCCACTTT. The encoded protein is CASSPIGRGSNNSPLHF.

Only one count was recorded for this clone. The J gene is TRBJ2-7, the V gene TRBV7-9; D gene uncertain. This CDR3 comprises 16 residues. Per germline, CDR1 SEHNR and CDR2 FQNEAQ (reference sequence). The V end was cut by 5 bases, the J end by 0 bases, with 17 bases between. The CDR3 sequence: CASSLILLASSYEQYF. The CDR3 region has the DNA TGTGCCAGCAGCCTAATTTTGCTGGCGAGCTCCTACGAGCAGTACTTC.

The V gene is TRBV15, the J gene TRBJ2-1; TRBD2 might be the D (5 bases). V lost 5 bases and J lost 0, with 14 bases in between. Germline CDR1 LNHNV, CDR2 YYDKDF (reference sequence). This CDR3 spans 16 amino acids. In DNA form, the CDR3 reads TGTGCCACCAGCTTCGGACTCTCGAGCTCCTACAATGAGCAGTTCTTC. Protein sequence: CATSFGLSSSYNEQFF.

The J gene is TRBJ1-2, the V gene TRBV28, with 7 bases identical to TRBD1. The ends lost 4 bases at V and 4 bases at J; junction bases unmatched: 6. Germline V gene data show CDR1 as MDHEN and CDR2 as SYDVKM. There are 14 residues in the CDR3. In nucleotides, the CDR3 is TGTGCCAGCAGTTCCGGGACAGTTCCCTATGGCTACACCTTC. Protein: CASSSGTVPYGYTF.

V is TRBV4-3 and J is TRBJ2-6; tentative D call: TRBD1 (6 bases). Trimming removed 4 bases from V and 4 bases from J, with 14 bases in between. Germline assignment: CDR1 LGHNA and CDR2 YSLEER. This CDR3 has 16 amino acids. CDR3 residues: CASSREEGVGANVLTF. The CDR3 bases are TGCGCCAGCAGCCGCGAAGAGGGGGTGGGGGCCAACGTCCTGACTTTC.

This chain connects TRBV29-1 to TRBJ2-3, with 12 bases identical to TRBD1. Germline lookup yields CDR1 SQVTM and CDR2 ANQGSEA. This CDR3 has 18 residues. V was clipped by 3 bases and J by 3 bases; unmatched bases: 13. CDR3 residues: CSVEPLAGTGGGTDTQYF. CDR3 in DNA: TGCAGCGTTGAGCCCCTCGCCGGGACAGGGGGCGGGACAGATACGCAGTATTTT.

The chain joins TRBV9 to TRBJ2-7, with TRBD1 identical over 11 bases. Germline V gene sequence: CDR1 SGDLS, CDR2 YYNGEE. The CDR3 has 15 residues. V lost 0 bases, J lost 3 bases, and 2 bases stayed unmatched. The CDR3 spells CASSVAGTGGYEQYF. The CDR3 nucleotides are TGTGCCAGCAGCGTAGCCGGGACAGGGGGCTACGAGCAGTACTTC.

J is TRBJ1-3 and V is TRBV7-2, with TRBD1 as a possible D gene (6 bases). The V end was cut by 1 base, the J end by 8 bases, with 15 bases between. CDR3 size: 15 residues. The germline V gene encodes CDR1 SGHTA and CDR2 FQGNSA. This CDR3 is CASSLGQGYLHTIYF. CDR3 DNA sequence: TGTGCCAGCAGCTTAGGTCAGGGGTATTTGCACACCATATATTTT. Complete variable domain (other parts from reference TRBV7-2 and TRBJ1-3): GAGVSQSPSNKVTEKGKDVELRCDPISGHTALYWYRQSLGQGLEFLIYFQGNSAPDKSGLPSDRFSAERTGGSVSTLTIQRTQQEDSAVYLCASSLGQGYLHTIYFGEGSWLTVV.

This clone was found once. The rearrangement links TRBV6-5 to TRBJ1-5; D not resolved. The CDR3 is made up of 15 amino acids. Trimming left V 2 bases short and J 5 bases short, with 13 bases between. CDR1 is MNHEY and CDR2 is SVGAGI in the germline V gene. DNA for the CDR3: TGTGCCAGCAGTTACGGGAGGTCGAAAGATCAGCCCCAGCATTTT. Translation gives CASSYGRSKDQPQHF.

This rearrangement joins TRBV11-2 to TRBJ1-4; D perhaps matches TRBD1 (5 bases). The CDR3 covers 15 residues. Trimming stripped 7 bases from V and 8 bases from J, with 20 bases between. The V gene's germline CDR1 is SGHAT and CDR2 FQNNGV. This chain's CDR3 is CASTKIRQGGEKLFF. The CDR3 region has the DNA TGTGCCAGCACCAAAATCAGGCAGGGCGGCGAAAAACTGTTTTTT.

V and J are TRBV30 and TRBJ2-6; D uncertain. Trimming pared 0 bases from V and 2 bases from J, leaving 5 bases between. CDR3 size: 14 residues. From germline, CDR1 is GTSNPN and CDR2 SVGIG (reference sequence). CDR3 region: CAWSVVPGANVLTF. Here the CDR3 DNA reads TGTGCCTGGAGTGTAGTACCTGGGGCCAACGTCCTGACTTTC.

The chain uses TRBV9 and TRBJ2-1; the match to TRBD2 covers 15 bases. With V trimmed by 3 bases and J by 6 bases, 13 bases remained unmatched. This CDR3 has 19 amino acids. Germline CDR1 SGDLS, CDR2 YYNGEE. The CDR3 loop reads CASSEPGLAGGNVRNEQFF. The CDR3, as DNA: TGTGCCAGCAGCGAACCGGGACTAGCGGGAGGCAACGTCCGCAATGAGCAGTTCTTC.

V and J are TRBV5-1 and TRBJ2-5, with 11 bases aligning to TRBD2. The CDR3 runs 15 residues. Germline values: CDR1 SGHRS, CDR2 YFSETQ. J was trimmed by 1 base and V by 3 bases; bases with no gene match: 2. Written as DNA, the CDR3 is TGCGCCAGCAGCTATGGGACTAGCGGCCAAGAGACCCAGTACTTC. It yields the protein CASSYGTSGQETQYF.

In the case of this clone: The junction shows a germline mismatch at one end, possibly a read error. This chain links TRBV29-1 with TRBJ2-3; D is possibly TRBD2 (6 bases). CDR1 and CDR2 (germline): SQVTM, ANQGSEA. The CDR3 contains 9 residues. Written as DNA, the CDR3 is TGCAGCGTTGAAGAGGGAGGCCTTTTT. It is translated as CSVEEGGLF.

CDR3 sequence reads: CASTDTDSAKNIQYF. CDR3 sequence (DNA): TGTGCCAGTACCGACACCGATTCAGCCAAAAACATTCAGTACTTC. The V gene is TRBV19, the J gene TRBJ2-4; D is undetermined. V was trimmed by 7 bases and J by 0 bases, leaving 13 bases between them. This CDR3 has 15 amino acids. Germline values: CDR1 LNHDA, CDR2 SQIVND (reference sequence).

The chain is built from TRBV29-1 and TRBJ2-7; TRBD1 aligns across 7 bases. This CDR3 has 11 residues. V shed 4 bases, J shed 7 bases, and the junction held 4 bases outside the gene matches. Germline V lookup: CDR1 SQVTM, CDR2 ANQGSEA. The CDR3 sequence is CSVGQGWEQYF. In nucleotides, the CDR3 is TGCAGCGTTGGACAGGGCTGGGAGCAGTACTTC.

This chain connects TRBV19 to TRBJ2-3, with 11 bases that match TRBD2. The ends lost 3 bases at V and 5 bases at J; junction bases unmatched: 4. The V gene's germline CDR1 is LNHDA and CDR2 SQIVND (reference sequence). This CDR3 comprises 15 residues. The CDR3 here is CASSITSGSRDTQYF. CDR3 DNA: TGTGCCAGTAGTATTACTAGCGGGAGTAGAGATACGCAGTATTTT.